This is a list of T cell receptor beta chains from one sample in a study of regulatory T cells in long-lasting Graves disease. TCRdb independently ran MiXCR on the multiplex PCR reads; one entry per CDR3 protein. The sample comprises about 290,000 distinct CDR3 sequences, under 25% of which are singletons, and about 56% rests with the top ten. Sequencing was performed on peripheral blood mononuclear cells (PBMCs), taken when the disease was refractory, from a patient treated with antithyroid drugs. The receptors were sampled from a female donor with Graves disease. The CDR3 runs from the conserved cysteine through the conserved F or W. D genes are given only for firm matches. Rows give clone size only sometimes, using once, few, many, or a class for an expanded clone.

TRBV28	many	-	TRBJ2-7	TGTGCCAGCACCGGGACGTTCTCCTACGAGCAGTACTTC	CASTGTFSYEQYF
TRBV29-1	-	-	TRBJ1-1	TGCAGCGTTGAAGTTGAATGGAACACTGAAGCTTTCTTT	CSVEVEWNTEAFF
TRBV19	-	TRBD1	TRBJ1-1	TGTGCCAGTAGCGGACAGGGGGCGATTAAGAACACTGAAGCTTTCTTT	CASSGQGAIKNTEAFF
TRBV19	few	-	TRBJ1-4	TGTGCCAGTAAGGAGACGACCGACGGATTTAATGAAAAACTGTTTTTT	CASKETTDGFNEKLFF
TRBV6-1	few	TRBD1	TRBJ2-6	TGTGCCAGCAGCCCTTGGACAGGGAGGTCTGGGGCCAACGTCCTGACTTTC	CASSPWTGRSGANVLTF
TRBV29-1	-	-	TRBJ2-5	TGCAGCGTTGGGGGTCTACTCGAGACCCAGTACTTC	CSVGGLLETQYF
TRBV4-3	-	-	TRBJ2-2	TGCGCCAGCAGCCAAGATTCGGGACAGAACACCGGGGAGCTGTTTTTT	CASSQDSGQNTGELFF
TRBV10-3	-	-	TRBJ1-4	TGTGCCATCGGGGCAGGCCTTAATGAAAAACTGTTTTTT	CAIGAGLNEKLFF
TRBV10-3	-	TRBD2	TRBJ2-2	TGTGCCATCAGTGAGTCACTAGCGGGTATCACCGGGGAGCTGTTTTTT	CAISESLAGITGELFF
TRBV7-2	many	TRBD2	TRBJ2-7	TGTGCCAGCAGCCCCTCTTGGGCGGGAGGGCTCTACGAGCAGTACTTC	CASSPSWAGGLYEQYF
TRBV28	many	TRBD1	TRBJ2-5	TGTGCCAGCAGTTTCAGGGGGTTTCAAGAGACCCAGTACTTC	CASSFRGFQETQYF
TRBV20-1	-	-	TRBJ2-1	TGCAGTGCTAGTTGGGGGAACTACAATGAGCAGTTCTTC	CSASWGNYNEQFF
TRBV30	-	-	TRBJ2-2	TGTGCCTGGAGTGTAATGGGACACCCCGGGGAGCTGTTTTTT	CAWSVMGHPGELFF
TRBV6-5	few	-	TRBJ1-4	TGTGCCAGCAGTTACGCCGGAGATGAAAAACTGTTTTTT	CASSYAGDEKLFF
TRBV7-9	few	-	TRBJ1-4	TGTGCCAGCAGCTTGACACAAACTAATGAAAAACTGTTTTTT	CASSLTQTNEKLFF